This TCR beta chain was profiled in a study of blood T cell repertoires in COVID-19. The protocol was immunoSEQ multiplex PCR, while the TCRdb copy is restricted to in-frame clones and leaves out a portion. Among 250,000 to 350,000 clones listed, about 89% were seen once. This CDR3 is 12 amino acids long. Deletions cut 2 bases from V and 7 bases from J, with 8 bases between. The germline V gene encodes CDR1 SEHNR and CDR2 FQNEAQ (reference sequence). The sequencing input was peripheral blood. The sequence was obtained from a woman in her forties or fifties who had recovered from COVID-19. The chain is built from TRBV7-9 and TRBJ1-1; D gene unclear. The CDR3 reads CASSLTSGEAFF. The CDR3 DNA sequence: TGTGCCAGCAGCTTAACTAGCGGTGAAGCTTTCTTT.